This T cell receptor (beta chain) was observed in a study of cytomegalovirus exposure and HLA in healthy donors. Whole-study findings and limits: Indistinguishable V segments, including TRBV6-2 and TRBV6-3, were excluded.

The CDR3 consists of 15 residues. V was cut by 7 bases and J by 5 bases, with 18 bases left in between. Germline CDR1 MNHEY, CDR2 SVGAGI. Turning to this clone: The antigen remains undetermined.

Primers for the PCR totalled 60 Vbeta and 13 Jbeta. The table came from immunoSEQ multiplex PCR; TCRdb's copy has only in-frame clones and leaves some out. Of about 170,000 clones in the sample, about 85% were seen once. The receptor comes from a man aged 30-40 years in good health and CMV-seropositive. The genes are TRBV6-5 and TRBJ2-1, with D perhaps TRBD2 (5 bases). Sequencing was carried out using PBMCs. CDR3 DNA sequence: TGTGCCAGCACCTCCGGGCGGGTGGAGGACAATGAGCAGTTCTTC. Its protein is CASTSGRVEDNEQFF.